These 13 T cell receptor beta chains were sequenced from one sample in a study of T cell changes during pregnancy in multiple sclerosis (dated 2019 in TCRdb). The library was obtained by the immunoSEQ multiplex PCR assay. This is the immuneACCESS table as TCRdb keeps it, with only in-frame sequences that have V and J called. A part of the clones is gone; compared with another copy, unresolved V genes explain less than half, and the rest is unexplained. This sample has tens of thousands of clones in its table, and 75% to 95% of those were observed once. Around 1.8% of the sample is held by the ten biggest clonotypes. The source was peripheral blood, collected in the first trimester of pregnancy. The origin of the receptors is a female donor in good health, enrolled as a control in a pregnancy study.

The chain is built from TRBV6-5 and TRBJ2-5, with 7 bases matching TRBD2. Trimming took 5 bases from V and 4 from J; bases not matched to a gene: 4. CDR3 length: 13 residues. From germline, CDR1 is MNHEY and CDR2 SVGAGI. The CDR3 region is CASSRQRGETQYF. CDR3 nucleotides: TGTGCCAGCAGTCGACAGCGGGGAGAGACCCAGTACTTC.

This clone showed up just once. The gene calls are TRBV2 and TRBJ2-5; weak D call: TRBD1 (5 bases). This CDR3 is 14 amino acids long. CDR1 SNHLY and CDR2 FYNNEI come from the germline V gene. Deletions cut 6 bases from V and 2 bases from J, with 13 bases between. The CDR3 loop is CASSRQGRQETQYF. The CDR3 DNA is TGTGCCAGCAGCCGTCAGGGAAGACAAGAGACCCAGTACTTC.

CDR3 residues: CASSFVGGMGLAGELFF. As DNA, the CDR3 is TGTGCCAGCAGTTTTGTCGGTGGTATGGGTCTAGCCGGGGAGCTGTTTTTT. This sequence joins TRBV28 and TRBJ2-2, with D uncertain. Trimming left V 3 bases short and J 6 bases short, with 20 bases between. Germline lookup yields CDR1 MDHEN and CDR2 SYDVKM. This CDR3 region has 17 residues. Full variable domain (remainder filled in from reference TRBV28 and TRBJ2-2): DVKVTQSSRYLVKRTGEKVFLECVQDMDHENMFWYRQDPGLGLRLIYFSYDVKMKEKGDIPEGYSVSREKKERFSLILESASTNQTSMYLCASSFVGGMGLAGELFFGEGSRLTVL.

V is TRBV30 and J is TRBJ1-1; no definite D call. Germline assignment: CDR1 GTSNPN and CDR2 SVGIG (reference sequence). This CDR3 is 11 amino acids long. The CDR3 region is CATGRWTEAFF. As DNA, the CDR3 is TGTGCTACCGGTCGGTGGACTGAAGCTTTCTTT.

This chain links TRBV2 with TRBJ1-4; D uncertain. Trimming removed 9 bases at V and 0 bases at J, with 11 bases between. There are 14 residues in the CDR3. CDR1 SNHLY and CDR2 FYNNEI come from the germline V gene. The CDR3 region is CARIWGATNEKLFF. In DNA form, the CDR3 reads TGTGCCAGGATCTGGGGAGCAACTAATGAAAAACTGTTTTTT. Full variable domain (outside the CDR3, taken from reference TRBV2 and TRBJ1-4): EPEVTQTPSHQVTQMGQEVILRCVPISNHLYFYWYRQILGQKVEFLVSFYNNEISEKSEIFDDQFSVERPDGSNFTLKIRSTKLEDSAMYFCARIWGATNEKLFFGSGTQLSVL.

CDR3 nucleotide sequence: TGTGCCAGCAGTGTAGAGGTGAACACTGAAGCTTTCTTT. It specifies CASSVEVNTEAFF. This chain connects TRBV2 to TRBJ1-1, with unresolved D. Germline CDR1 reads SNHLY; CDR2 reads FYNNEI. V lost 4 bases to trimming and J lost 0 bases, with 6 bases between them. The CDR3 runs 13 residues. The whole variable domain, filled in from reference TRBV2 and TRBJ1-1, reads EPEVTQTPSHQVTQMGQEVILRCVPISNHLYFYWYRQILGQKVEFLVSFYNNEISEKSEIFDDQFSVERPDGSNFTLKIRSTKLEDSAMYFCASSVEVNTEAFFGQGTRLTVV.

The V gene is TRBV7-2, the J gene TRBJ1-5; D call uncertain. Germline V CDR1 and CDR2: SGHTA, FQGNSA. The V and J ends lost 1 base and 8 bases respectively, with 12 bases between them. The CDR3 loop spans 14 amino acids. CDR3 sequence: CASSLGQVGEPQHF. DNA for the CDR3: TGTGCCAGCAGCTTAGGGCAGGTCGGCGAGCCCCAGCATTTT.

The rearrangement links TRBV15 to TRBJ1-2; weak D call: TRBD1 (5 bases). V was trimmed by 0 bases and J by 1 base, leaving 18 bases between them. The CDR3 extends over 18 amino acids. Germline-derived CDR1 and CDR2 are LNHNV and YYDKDF (reference sequence). In nucleotides, the CDR3 is TGTGCCACCAGCAGAGATCTCGGGGACCGGGGGATTAACTATGGCTACACCTTC. This translates into CATSRDLGDRGINYGYTF.

This clone was found a few times. The J gene is TRBJ2-2, the V gene TRBV11-2; no firm D call. This CDR3 has 14 amino acids. Germline lookup yields CDR1 SGHAT and CDR2 FQNNGV. The germline V and J ends were trimmed by 1 base and 7 bases, with 10 bases remaining between them. In nucleotides, the CDR3 is TGTGCCAGCAGCTTAGGCGCCACCCGCGGGGAGCTGTTTTTT. It encodes CASSLGATRGELFF.

V and J are TRBV2 and TRBJ2-7; 7 positions match TRBD1. The trim removed 6 bases at V and 3 bases at J, leaving 11 bases unmatched. Looked up from germline, CDR1 is SNHLY and CDR2 is FYNNEI. The CDR3 is 15 residues long. The CDR3 sequence: CASRGGQVRGYEQYF. The CDR3 DNA reads as TGTGCCAGCAGGGGTGGACAGGTCAGGGGCTACGAGCAGTACTTC.

Regarding this clone: The same CDR3 can be traced to other DNA sequences in this sample. This sequence joins TRBV9 and TRBJ2-7, with D maybe TRBD1 (7 bases). The CDR3 extends over 14 amino acids. V shed 3 bases and J shed 2 bases, with 12 bases lying between them. CDR1 and CDR2 from the germline V gene are SGDLS and YYNGEE. Here the CDR3 reads CASSGRDSTYEQYF. The CDR3, as DNA: TGTGCCAGCAGCGGGAGGGACAGCACCTACGAGCAGTACTTC.

The J gene is TRBJ1-5, the V gene TRBV19; 7 bases are a match to TRBD1. The germline CDR1 and CDR2 sequences are LNHDA and SQIVND (reference sequence). V lost 4 bases, J lost 3 bases, and 3 bases stayed unmatched. This CDR3 region has 14 residues. The DNA of the CDR3 is TGTGCCAGTAGTACGGACAGGAACAATCAGCCCCAGCATTTT. Its protein product is CASSTDRNNQPQHF. Complete variable domain (other parts from reference TRBV19 and TRBJ1-5): DGGITQSPKYLFRKEGQNVTLSCEQNLNHDAMYWYRQDPGQGLRLIYYSQIVNDFQKGDIAEGYSVSREKKESFPLTVTSAQKNPTAFYLCASSTDRNNQPQHFGDGTRLSIL.

V and J are TRBV4-2 and TRBJ2-1; 8 bases fit TRBD2. Per the germline V gene, CDR1 is LGHNA and CDR2 is YNFKEQ. J gave up 4 bases and V 4 bases, and 12 bases lay outside the gene matches. The CDR3 extends over 17 amino acids. CDR3 nucleotide sequence: TGTGCCAGCAGCCCGCGGGACGGGGGGGCCCGGTACAATGAGCAGTTCTTC. It translates to CASSPRDGGARYNEQFF.